These T cell receptor beta chains were read from a single sample in a study of Graves' ophthalmopathy and Graves' hyperthyroidism. TCRdb passed the multiplex PCR reads through MiXCR, listing each CDR3 protein once. This sample carries approximately 480,000 distinct CDR3 sequences, roughly 14% of them seen once, and the ten largest clones take more than 8.5%. The sequenced material came from blood. Receptors were obtained from a woman in her 30s with Graves' ophthalmopathy. CDR3s include the opening cysteine and the closing phenylalanine or tryptophan. The D gene is left open where the match is weak. Clone size is shown for a subset of rows, as once, few, many or a class of expanded clone.

>TRBD1|TRBV4-1|many|TRBJ1-1
TGCGCCAGCAGCCATACCGGGACAGAGGACACTGAAGCTTTCTTT
CASSHTGTEDTEAFF
>-|TRBV7-2|many|TRBJ2-6
TGTGCCAGCAGCCCCCAGGGCACTGGGGCCAACGTCCTGACTTTC
CASSPQGTGANVLTF
>-|TRBV27|many|TRBJ1-3
TGTGCCAGCAGTGGCGGAGGGTCTGGAAACACCATATATTTT
CASSGGGSGNTIYF
>-|TRBV7-9|many|TRBJ1-2
TGTGCCAGCACTAATCGGCAAACTAACTATGGCTACACCTTC
CASTNRQTNYGYTF
>-|TRBV6-1|few|TRBJ1-1
TGTGCCAGCTGGGACCGGGCTGAAGCTTTCTTT
CASWDRAEAFF
>TRBD2|TRBV2|few|TRBJ2-7
TGTGCCAGCAGTCCGGGACTAGCATCCGACGAGCAGTACTTC
CASSPGLASDEQYF
>-|TRBV7-9|many|TRBJ2-7
TGTGCCAGCAGCTCAGCGACTGAGGTCGAGCAGTACTTC
CASSSATEVEQYF
>TRBD2|TRBV6-2/TRBV6-3|many|TRBJ2-2
TGTGCCAGGACTAGCGGGAGTCCGGACGGGGAGCTGTTTTTT
CARTSGSPDGELFF
>TRBD1|TRBV24-1|many|TRBJ1-5
TGTGCCACCAGTGGTTCGGGACAGAGCAATCAGCCCCAGCATTTT
CATSGSGQSNQPQHF
>TRBD1|TRBV6-1|-|TRBJ2-7
TGTGCCAGCAGTGAAGCAATAGACGGACAGGGGGCGAACGAGCAGTACTTC
CASSEAIDGQGANEQYF
>-|TRBV12-3/TRBV12-4|many|TRBJ2-5
TGTGCCAGCACCCCGGCCATGGAGACCCAGTACTTC
CASTPAMETQYF
>-|TRBV29-1|-|TRBJ2-2
TGCAGCGTTGGCATCACACGCGGTCCCGGGGGGCTGTTTTTT
CSVGITRGPGGLFF
>-|TRBV6-1|many|TRBJ1-5
TGTGCCAGCAGTCTTCAAGGGTTTAGTCCGTATCAGCCCCAGCATTTT
CASSLQGFSPYQPQHF
>-|TRBV5-1|-|TRBJ2-5
TGCGCCAGCAGCTGGGACCTATCAGGGACCCAAGAGACCCAGTACTTC
CASSWDLSGTQETQYF
>-|TRBV10-3|many|TRBJ1-2
TGTGCCATCAGTGAGTCGATACGGGGTTCCGGCTACACCTTC
CAISESIRGSGYTF
>-|TRBV6-1|many|TRBJ2-7
TGTGCCAGCAGCCTCACCGGACTGGGGAGCTCCTACGAGCAGTACTTC
CASSLTGLGSSYEQYF
>-|TRBV6-1|-|TRBJ1-5
TGTGCCAGCAACTGGTATAGCAATCAGCCCCAGCATTTT
CASNWYSNQPQHF
>-|TRBV6-6|many|TRBJ1-6
TGTGCCAGCAGTTACGGACATTCACCCCTCCACTTT
CASSYGHSPLHF
>-|TRBV2|few|TRBJ2-2
TGTGCCAGCGGAAGATCCCCTAGCGCCGGGGAGCTGTTTTTT
CASGRSPSAGELFF
>-|TRBV20-1|-|TRBJ1-3
TGCAGTGCATCGCGTAGGGTCTCTGGAAACACCATATATTTT
CSASRRVSGNTIYF
>-|TRBV11-2|many|TRBJ1-5
TGTGCCAGCAGCTTAGATTTCAAGGGCAATCAGCCCCAGCATTTT
CASSLDFKGNQPQHF
>-|TRBV7-2|-|TRBJ2-5
TGTGCCAGCAGCTTCCCCGGGACCCCGTTTGAGACCCAGTACTTC
CASSFPGTPFETQYF
>TRBD2|TRBV27|many|TRBJ2-7
TGTGCCAGCAGTGAAGTAGCGGGGCCCGCTGGTGAGCAGTACTTC
CASSEVAGPAGEQYF
>-|TRBV6-5|-|TRBJ1-3
TGTGCCAGCAGTTACTCGGAAGCCTCTGGAAACACCATATATTTT
CASSYSEASGNTIYF
>-|TRBV24-1|many|TRBJ1-5
TGTGCCACCAGTGATACAGCGAGTTATCAGCCCCAGCATTTT
CATSDTASYQPQHF
>-|TRBV11-2|many|TRBJ2-7
TGTGCCAGCAGCTCCCCTCGGGACTACGAGCAGTACTTC
CASSSPRDYEQYF
>-|TRBV12-3/TRBV12-4|many|TRBJ2-5
TGTGCCAGCAGTAAACTAGTGAACGGAGAGACCCAGTACTTC
CASSKLVNGETQYF
>-|TRBV30|many|TRBJ2-1
TGTGCCTCACTTTCCCAGAGCTCCTACAATGAGCAGTTCTTC
CASLSQSSYNEQFF
>-|TRBV28|many|TRBJ1-1
TGTGCCAGCACCCCCCCGTACGACACTGAAGCTTTCTTT
CASTPPYDTEAFF
>TRBD2|TRBV4-2|-|TRBJ2-7
TGTGCCAGCAGCCAAGATCTCGGGGGGTACGAGCAGTACTTC
CASSQDLGGYEQYF
>TRBD1|TRBV6-1|-|TRBJ1-5
TGTGCCAGCACCGACGGGACAGGGCATCAGCCCCAGCATTTT
CASTDGTGHQPQHF
>TRBD1|TRBV20-1|many|TRBJ2-5
TGCAGTGCTAGGCCCTGGGACAGGGGTACCCAAGAGACCCAGTACTTC
CSARPWDRGTQETQYF
>TRBD1|TRBV19|many|TRBJ1-2
TGTGCCAGTACTCGGGACAGGGGCTGGTATGGCTACACCTTC
CASTRDRGWYGYTF
>-|TRBV6-1|many|TRBJ1-5
TGTGCCAGCAGTAGCCGGGACGGTGGCAATCAGCCCCAGCATTTT
CASSSRDGGNQPQHF
>-|TRBV30|many|TRBJ1-6
TGTGCCTGGAGTACCGGAAGCGAAAGGGTACACCCCCTCCACTTT
CAWSTGSERVHPLHF
>TRBD2|TRBV5-6|-|TRBJ2-7
TGTGCCAGCAGCTCCTCTAGCGGGAGAGTTTTCTACGAGCAGTACTTC
CASSSSSGRVFYEQYF
>-|TRBV11-2|many|TRBJ1-3
TGTGCCAGCAGCCGACAGGTCTCTGGAAACACCATATATTTT
CASSRQVSGNTIYF
>TRBD1|TRBV6-5|many|TRBJ1-1
TGTGCCAGCAGTTACCTTACAGGGGACCCTGAAGCTTTCTTT
CASSYLTGDPEAFF
>-|TRBV11-2|many|TRBJ2-5
TGTGCCAGCAGCTTAGATCCAGTGTCGGCCCAGTACTTC
CASSLDPVSAQYF
>-|TRBV19|many|TRBJ1-2
TGTGCCAGTAGTATGGGAACAGGAAGAGGCTACACCTTC
CASSMGTGRGYTF
>-|TRBV28|many|TRBJ1-1
TGTGCCAGCAGCCAACCAGGAGGCTCCGGGACTGAAGCTTTCTTT
CASSQPGGSGTEAFF
>-|TRBV29-1|few|TRBJ2-2
TGCAGCGTTGTACAAGGGGGAGCGGGGGAGCTGTTTTTT
CSVVQGGAGELFF
>TRBD2|TRBV11-2|many|TRBJ2-2
TGTGCCAGCAGCTTAGTACTAGCGGGGCGAAACACCGGGGAGCTGTTTTTT
CASSLVLAGRNTGELFF